These T cell receptor beta chains were read from a single sample in a study of shared clonotypes between healthy human individuals. Assay used: immunoSEQ multiplex PCR; TCRdb lists only in-frame clones, some missing. The data show 700,000 to 950,000 clones, about 96% seen once. Sequenced: naive CD8+ T cells sorted from blood. The receptors were sampled from a man in his thirties or forties in good health. Each CDR3 is given with its conserved first and last residue. D genes are given only for firm matches. Size is stated for part of the rows, as once, few or many counts, or as a class when the clone is expanded.

- - TRBJ2-2 TRBV29-1 TGCAGCGTCGGGCCGAGGGAAGGCACCGGGGAGCTGTTTTTT CSVGPREGTGELFF
- - TRBJ2-7 TRBV7-6 TGTGCCAGCAGCTCCCCAAATGTCTACGAGCAGTACTTC CASSSPNVYEQYF
- - TRBJ2-2 TRBV5-4 TGTGCCAGCAGCTTGTGGACCACCGGGGAGCTGTTTTTT CASSLWTTGELFF
- - TRBJ2-7 TRBV6-5 TGTGCCCCACCCGCCCCCCGGGATCCCTCCTACGAGCAGTACTTC CAPPAPRDPSYEQYF
- - TRBJ2-7 TRBV29-1 TGCAGCGTTCGGACAGCCATGGGGAGAGAGCAGTACTTC CSVRTAMGREQYF
- TRBD2 TRBJ2-7 TRBV5-5 TGTGCCAGCAGCAATTTAGCGGGAGGGCCCTACGAGCAGTACTTC CASSNLAGGPYEQYF
once - TRBJ2-7 TRBV7-6 TGTGCCAGCAGCTTAGTTGGGCCCCATGACGAGCAGTACTTC CASSLVGPHDEQYF
- TRBD2 TRBJ2-7 TRBV7-2 TGTGCCAGCAGCTTGTACGAGACTAGCGGGGTCTCCTACGAGCAGTACTTC CASSLYETSGVSYEQYF
once - TRBJ2-1 TRBV5-4 TGTGCCAGCAGCTTGGTTCCTAGCGCTGCCAATGAGCAGTTCTTC CASSLVPSAANEQFF
- TRBD2 TRBJ2-1 TRBV11-2 TGTGCCAGCACCCTGGGGGGGTACAATGAGCAGTTCTTC CASTLGGYNEQFF
- TRBD2 TRBJ2-5 TRBV9 TGTGCCAGCACCACAGGGACTAGCGGGACCGAGACCCAGTACTTC CASTTGTSGTETQYF
- TRBD2 TRBJ2-7 TRBV7-2 TGTGCCAGCAGCTCTGGACTAGCGCTCTACGAGCAGTACTTC CASSSGLALYEQYF
- TRBD1 TRBJ2-3 TRBV5-1 TGCGCCAGCAGCTTGGAGCAGGGGGCGCTTTTGGATACGCAGTATTTT CASSLEQGALLDTQYF
- TRBD1 TRBJ2-5 TRBV4-1 TGCGCCAGCAGCCAGGACTTTGCAGGGGGCGGGGAGACCCAGTACTTC CASSQDFAGGGETQYF
- - TRBJ1-1 TRBV27 TGTGCCAGCAGTTTACTTCCAGGGTTGGACACTGAAGCTTTCTTT CASSLLPGLDTEAFF
- - TRBJ2-3 TRBV2 TGTGCCAGCAGTGATGGTACGGATTTTAGCACAGATACGCAGTATTTT CASSDGTDFSTDTQYF
- - TRBJ2-1 TRBV18 TGTGCCAGCTCACCAGCCAGCAACAATGAGCAGTTCTTC CASSPASNNEQFF
- - TRBJ1-2 TRBV30 TGTGCCTGGAGTGTAGGTACTAACTATGGCTACACCTTC CAWSVGTNYGYTF
- - TRBJ2-7 TRBV18 TGTGCCAGCTCACCCTCGACCATCGAGCAGTACTTC CASSPSTIEQYF
- - TRBJ1-5 TRBV7-9 TGTGCCAGCAGCTTAGCGGGACTTGGGCCTCAGCCCCAGCATTTT CASSLAGLGPQPQHF
- TRBD1 TRBJ2-7 TRBV28 TGTGCCACTAACGTCGACAGGGGATACGAGCAGTACTTC CATNVDRGYEQYF
- TRBD2 TRBJ2-7 TRBV4-1 TGCGCCAGCAGCCAAGAGTTATTTGCGGGAGGACGCTACGAGCAGTACTTC CASSQELFAGGRYEQYF
- - TRBJ2-1 TRBV4-1 TGCGCCAGCAGCCAAGAGGTAGGATCATTCTACAATGAGCAGTTCTTC CASSQEVGSFYNEQFF
once - TRBJ1-4 TRBV25-1 TGTGCCAGCAGTGAATTAGTGGAGTTAGGGGAAAAACTGTTTTTT CASSELVELGEKLFF
- - TRBJ2-7 TRBV10-3 TGTGCCATCAGTGACCCGGTGTCCGACCGTCGGAGCTCCTACGAGCAGTACTTC CAISDPVSDRRSSYEQYF
- - TRBJ2-3 TRBV27 TGTGCCAGCAGTTTTTACAGTCCTAGCACAGATACGCAGTATTTT CASSFYSPSTDTQYF
- - TRBJ1-5 TRBV28 TGTGCCAGCGACTCCATGGATAGCAATCAGCCCCAGCATTTT CASDSMDSNQPQHF
- TRBD1 TRBJ2-3 TRBV19 TGTGCCAGTAGTATGGTGGGACAGATCACAGATACGCAGTATTTT CASSMVGQITDTQYF
- TRBD2 TRBJ2-3 TRBV4-3 TGCGCCAGCAGCCAAGGTTTTAGCGGGCAGACAGATACGCAGTATTTT CASSQGFSGQTDTQYF
- TRBD2 TRBJ2-1 TRBV4-1 TGCGCCAGCAGCCAAGTAGTAGGGACTAGATACAATGAGCAGTTCTTC CASSQVVGTRYNEQFF
- TRBD1 TRBJ2-2 TRBV4-3 TGCGCCAGCAGCCAAGATCAGACACAGGGGATTTGGGGGGAGCTGTTTTTT CASSQDQTQGIWGELFF
- TRBD2 TRBJ2-7 TRBV7-9 TGTGCCAGCACCCGACTAGCGGAATACGAGCAGTACTTC CASTRLAEYEQYF
- TRBD1 TRBJ1-2 TRBV18 TGTGCCAGCTCAACCCCGACAGGGGGCGCCTATGGCTACACCTTC CASSTPTGGAYGYTF
- - TRBJ1-2 TRBV5-6 TGTGCCAGCAGCTTAATGGTGAATGGACAGCTCTATGGCTACACCTTC CASSLMVNGQLYGYTF
- - TRBJ2-1 TRBV27 TGTGCCAGCAGTTTAGGGCAGGGCCCCTACAATGAGCAGTTCTTC CASSLGQGPYNEQFF
- - TRBJ2-7 TRBV6-6 TGTGCCAGCAGTTACTCGCTGGGCTACGAGCAGTACTTC CASSYSLGYEQYF
- - TRBJ2-7 TRBV9 TGTGCCAGCAGCGTAGGGGGGCTGATACACGAGCAGTACTTC CASSVGGLIHEQYF
- TRBD2 TRBJ2-7 TRBV7-6 TGTGCCAGCAGTCCCGGGACTAGCGGCTACGAGCAGTACTTC CASSPGTSGYEQYF
- TRBD1 TRBJ1-2 TRBV6-6 TGTGCCAGCAGCCTTACAGGGGGCGGCTATGGCTACACCTTC CASSLTGGGYGYTF
- - TRBJ2-7 TRBV2 TGTGCCAGCATTGAAACGACCTACGAGCAGTACTTC CASIETTYEQYF
- - TRBJ2-2 TRBV28 TGTGCCAGCAGTTTCGGCTCCGGGGAGCTGTTTTTT CASSFGSGELFF
- TRBD2 TRBJ2-7 TRBV7-9 TGTGCCAGCAGCTTAGAGTCTAGCGGGAGGCGTGAGCAGTACTTC CASSLESSGRREQYF
- - TRBJ2-7 TRBV27 TGTGCCAGCAGTTATATGGGCGAGCAGTACTTC CASSYMGEQYF
once - TRBJ2-5 TRBV9 TGTGCCAGCAGCGTATCTTCCACGGCCGGGGAGACCCAGTACTTC CASSVSSTAGETQYF
- - TRBJ2-7 TRBV7-6 TGTGCCGGGGGAGGACAAATATACGAGCAGTACTTC CAGGGQIYEQYF
- TRBD1 TRBJ2-7 TRBV28 TGTGCCAGCAGTCTGGACAGGGGGGCCTACGAGCAGTACTTC CASSLDRGAYEQYF
- - TRBJ2-2 TRBV18 TGTGCCAGCTCACCGTACAGCAGCCGGGCCGGGGAGCTGTTTTTT CASSPYSSRAGELFF